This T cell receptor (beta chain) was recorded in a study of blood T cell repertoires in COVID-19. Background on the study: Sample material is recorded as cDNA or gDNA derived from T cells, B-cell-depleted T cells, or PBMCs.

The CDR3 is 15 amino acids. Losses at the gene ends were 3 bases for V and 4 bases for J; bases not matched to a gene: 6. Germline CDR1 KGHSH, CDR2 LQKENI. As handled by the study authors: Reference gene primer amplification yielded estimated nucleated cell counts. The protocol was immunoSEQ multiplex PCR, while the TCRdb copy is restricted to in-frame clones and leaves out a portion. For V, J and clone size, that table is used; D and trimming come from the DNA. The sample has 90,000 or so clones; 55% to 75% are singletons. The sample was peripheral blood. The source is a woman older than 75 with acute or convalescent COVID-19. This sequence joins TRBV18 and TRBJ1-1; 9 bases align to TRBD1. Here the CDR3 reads CASSPGQGKGTEAFF. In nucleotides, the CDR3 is TGTGCCAGCTCACCCGGACAGGGGAAGGGCACTGAAGCTTTCTTT.